This is a list of T cell receptor beta chains from one sample in a study of OX40 agonist ivuxolimab in advanced cancers. Clones were sequenced by immunoSEQ multiplex PCR, and TCRdb holds only the in-frame ones, with some missing. The top ten clones hold approximately 4.8% of a sample with about 91,000 clones, about 87% of them seen once. The starting material was CD4+ or CD8+ T cells sorted from blood, obtained in a trial of the OX40 agonist ivuxolimab. The receptors come from an adult with an advanced solid tumor such as melanoma, head and neck, liver or kidney cancer. CDR3s include the opening cysteine and the closing phenylalanine or tryptophan. Each record gives: J gene, clone size, D gene, V gene, CDR3 protein, CDR3 DNA. The D gene is left open where the match is weak. Only some rows state a clone size, as once, few, many or a class for expanded clones.

>TRBJ1-4|-|-|TRBV11-3
CASSLGATNEKLFF
TGTGCCAGCAGCTTAGGTGCAACTAATGAAAAACTGTTTTTT
>TRBJ1-1|once|-|TRBV11-2
CASRITGTNTEAFF
TGTGCCAGCAGGATTACAGGGACGAACACTGAAGCTTTCTTT
>TRBJ2-1|-|TRBD1|TRBV7-2
CASSPRGDRERNEQFF
TGTGCCAGCAGCCCCCGAGGGGACAGGGAACGAAATGAGCAGTTCTTC
>TRBJ1-5|-|-|TRBV7-6
CASSLATGTSTFNQPQHF
TGTGCCAGCAGCTTAGCGACCGGGACAAGTACCTTCAATCAGCCCCAGCATTTT
>TRBJ1-2|-|-|TRBV5-4
CASSLGQNSYGYTF
TGTGCCAGCAGCTTGGGGCAGAACTCCTATGGCTACACCTTC
>TRBJ2-7|-|TRBD2|TRBV10-2
CASSRVPGLAGGYEQYF
TGCGCCAGCAGTCGGGTCCCGGGACTAGCGGGAGGCTACGAGCAGTACTTC
>TRBJ2-4|-|TRBD2|TRBV30
CAWSVLAGDKNIQYF
TGTGCCTGGAGTGTACTAGCGGGAGATAAAAACATTCAGTACTTC
>TRBJ2-3|-|-|TRBV7-6
CASSLVTSTDTQYF
TGTGCCAGCAGCTTAGTAACTAGCACAGATACGCAGTATTTT
>TRBJ2-7|-|TRBD2|TRBV6-5
CASRRGLVDEQYF
TGTGCCAGCAGGCGGGGACTAGTGGACGAGCAGTACTTC
>TRBJ2-7|-|-|TRBV5-1
CASSPEVAPPYEQYF
TGCGCCAGCAGCCCTGAGGTGGCACCACCCTACGAGCAGTACTTC
>TRBJ1-1|-|TRBD1|TRBV18
CASSLGQGGAEAFF
TGTGCCAGCTCACTAGGACAGGGCGGCGCTGAAGCTTTCTTT
>TRBJ2-3|-|-|TRBV18
CASSPGESTDTQYF
TGTGCCAGCTCACCAGGCGAAAGCACAGATACGCAGTATTTT
>TRBJ2-6|-|-|TRBV5-4
CASSLGSSGANVLTF
TGTGCCAGCAGCTTGGGGAGCTCTGGGGCCAACGTCCTGACTTTC
>TRBJ2-7|-|TRBD2|TRBV2
CASSVMGLAGGTITTYEQYF
TGTGCCAGCAGTGTCATGGGACTAGCGGGAGGGACAATAACCACCTACGAGCAGTACTTC
>TRBJ2-2|-|TRBD2|TRBV5-3
CARSLAKLAGGGNTGELFF
TGTGCCAGAAGCTTGGCAAAGCTAGCGGGAGGCGGGAACACCGGGGAGCTGTTTTTT
>TRBJ2-1|-|-|TRBV7-9
CASSLSRGLNEQFF
TGTGCCAGCAGCTTAAGCCGGGGGTTGAATGAGCAGTTCTTC
>TRBJ2-2|-|TRBD2|TRBV30
CAWSYGLAGGTTGELFF
TGTGCCTGGAGTTACGGACTAGCGGGAGGAACCACCGGGGAGCTGTTTTTT
>TRBJ2-2|-|-|TRBV11-2
CASSLVLEGGELFF
TGTGCCAGCAGCTTAGTGCTAGAGGGCGGGGAGCTGTTTTTT
>TRBJ2-3|-|TRBD2|TRBV19
CASSIAASGRTDTQYF
TGTGCCAGTAGTATCGCGGCTAGCGGGAGGACAGATACGCAGTATTTT
>TRBJ2-2|-|TRBD2|TRBV2
CASTALAGGTGELFF
TGTGCCAGCACCGCCCTAGCGGGGGGCACCGGGGAGCTGTTTTTT
>TRBJ2-7|-|TRBD2|TRBV27
CASSLMNSGRGAYEQYF
TGTGCCAGCAGTTTAATGAACTCGGGACGGGGGGCCTACGAGCAGTACTTC
>TRBJ1-1|-|-|TRBV21-1
CASTGQGVNTEAFF
TGTGCCAGCACTGGACAGGGTGTGAACACTGAAGCTTTCTTT
>TRBJ1-3|-|TRBD1|TRBV30
CAWSVEGQGLDTIYF
TGTGCCTGGAGTGTAGAGGGACAGGGATTGGACACCATATATTTT
>TRBJ2-7|many|-|TRBV9
CASSPLGSYEQYF
TGTGCCAGCAGCCCCCTCGGTTCCTACGAGCAGTACTTC
>TRBJ1-2|-|TRBD1|TRBV19
CASSNRGGDGYTF
TGTGCCAGTAGTAACAGGGGAGGAGATGGCTACACCTTC
>TRBJ2-1|-|-|TRBV27
CASSLEGRSNEQFF
TGTGCCAGCAGTTTAGAGGGGCGGTCGAATGAGCAGTTCTTC
>TRBJ2-5|-|TRBD2|TRBV9
CASTREGIQETQYF
TGTGCCAGCACGCGGGAGGGAATACAAGAGACCCAGTACTTC
>TRBJ1-5|-|TRBD1|TRBV6-1
CASTPDRVQPQHF
TGTGCCAGCACCCCAGACAGGGTTCAGCCCCAGCATTTT
>TRBJ1-6|-|TRBD1|TRBV7-2
CASSEAGTANSPLHF
TGTGCCAGCAGCGAAGCCGGGACAGCTAATTCACCCCTCCACTTT
>TRBJ1-1|few|-|TRBV30
CACEVSGNTEAFF
TGTGCCTGTGAAGTGTCCGGGAACACTGAAGCTTTCTTT
>TRBJ1-1|-|-|TRBV6-5
CASSYHENTEAFF
TGTGCCAGCAGTTACCATGAGAACACTGAAGCTTTCTTT
>TRBJ2-7|-|TRBD2|TRBV11-2
CASSFETGGPHEQYF
TGTGCCAGCAGCTTTGAAACGGGAGGGCCCCACGAGCAGTACTTC
>TRBJ1-2|-|-|TRBV6-4
CASSEQEALGYGYTF
TGTGCCAGCAGCGAACAGGAGGCGTTGGGGTATGGCTACACCTTC
>TRBJ1-1|-|-|TRBV5-1
CASSPDSWGTEAFF
TGCGCCAGCAGCCCCGATTCTTGGGGCACTGAAGCTTTCTTT
>TRBJ1-4|-|-|TRBV29-1
CSVVTREKLFF
TGCAGCGTGGTCACAAGAGAAAAACTGTTTTTT
>TRBJ1-1|-|-|TRBV10-1
CASSESGRVTEAFF
TGCGCCAGCAGTGAGTCGGGCAGGGTCACTGAAGCTTTCTTT
>TRBJ2-2|once|-|TRBV2
CASSEDRSNTGELFF
TGTGCCAGCAGTGAAGACAGGTCAAACACCGGGGAGCTGTTTTTT
>TRBJ2-2|-|-|TRBV6-5
CASTGTRNTGELFF
TGTGCCAGCACCGGGACAAGGAACACCGGGGAGCTGTTTTTT
>TRBJ1-2|-|TRBD1|TRBV7-8
CASSSRTGNYGYTF
TGTGCCAGCAGCTCTAGGACAGGGAACTATGGCTACACCTTC
>TRBJ2-3|-|-|TRBV5-1
CASSSSTDTQYF
TGCGCCAGCAGCAGTAGCACAGATACGCAGTATTTT
>TRBJ1-3|-|TRBD1|TRBV19
CASSIQGARSGNTIYF
TGTGCCAGTAGTATACAGGGGGCCCGCTCTGGAAACACCATATATTTT
>TRBJ2-7|-|TRBD2|TRBV7-2
CASSRLAGARYEQYF
TGTGCCAGCAGCAGACTAGCGGGAGCGAGATACGAGCAGTACTTC
>TRBJ2-7|-|-|TRBV7-6
CASSPGLDEQYF
TGTGCCAGCAGCCCCGGACTGGACGAGCAGTACTTC
>TRBJ1-4|-|-|TRBV7-9
CASSFYSSLSLLFF
TGTGCCAGCAGCTTCTACAGTTCCCTTTCGTTGTTGTTTTTT